This is a list of T cell receptor beta chains from one sample in a study of cytomegalovirus exposure and HLA in healthy donors. The data were produced by immunoSEQ multiplex PCR, yet TCRdb's version contains in-frame clones alone and is incomplete. This sample carries about 72,000 clones, more than 75% of them seen once, and the ten largest clones take around 3.7%. The specimen sequenced was PBMCs. The receptors derive from a man aged 40-50 years in good health and CMV-seronegative. Both conserved end residues are part of each CDR3. The D gene is left open where the match is weak.

TRBV7-9	TRBJ1-5	-	CASSLDTTGNQPQHF
TRBV5-4	TRBJ1-6	-	CASSWASGNSPLHF
TRBV27	TRBJ1-2	-	CASSPRRVSYGYTF
TRBV6-4	TRBJ2-1	TRBD1	CASSAGTEYNEQFF
TRBV11-3	TRBJ2-2	-	CASSFVHGGRRANTGELFF
TRBV2	TRBJ1-4	-	CASSDPWTPTGTTNEKLFF
TRBV5-1	TRBJ2-1	-	CASSGESGLKPYNEQFF
TRBV19	-	TRBD1	CASSPGQGPYEQYF
TRBV5-1	TRBJ2-1	-	CASSLAISSYNEQFF
TRBV5-4	TRBJ1-2	TRBD1	CASREGQGAYYGYTF